What follows describes a single T cell receptor (beta chain). What it recognizes is unknown. The source of the sample is a study of CD8+ T cells in alopecia areata. Described treatment: oral pan-JAK inhibitor, 5-10 mg twice daily. Study-level results: Expanded CD8+ clones among the top 100, as well as scalp clonality, were significantly decreased by tofacitinib. Normal skin's resident alphabeta T cells are also sequenced in scalp samples.

TCR sequencing used cDNA made by reverse transcription of extracted RNA. Libraries were prepared by immunoSEQ multiplex PCR; TCRdb keeps only in-frame clonotypes and omits some of them. The table has 190,000 or so clones, 58% seen once. The CDR3 is 15 amino acids. From germline, CDR1 is KGHSH and CDR2 LQKENI. With 3 bases removed from V and 0 bases from J, the gap between germline ends came to 9 bases. This clonotype originated in a human donor with alopecia areata. Sequencing used CD4+ T cells sorted from blood, obtained at week 24, from a patient treated with tofacitinib. The chain has TRBV18 and TRBJ1-5, with D maybe TRBD1 (5 bases). The CDR3, as DNA: TGTGCCAGCTCACCCCAGGGAGGTAGCAATCAGCCCCAGCATTTT. It codes for CASSPQGGSNQPQHF.